These 32 T cell receptor beta chains originate from one sample sequenced in a study of CD8+CD57+ T cells in acquired aplastic anemia. Genomic DNA, the template, was used for profiling of the TCR beta VDJ and CDR3. TCRdb reprocessed the reads with MiXCR, giving one entry per CDR3 protein. The data contain some 200,000 distinct CDR3 sequences, 30% to 40% of them singletons. The sample was sorted CD4+, CD8+, or CD8+CD57+ T cells (not recorded which) from PBMCs. Source of these receptors: a human donor in good health, serving as a control.

This clonotype has more than one count but fewer than ten. The chain recombines TRBV28 with TRBJ2-7; D remains ambiguous. The CDR3 totals 11 residues. V was cut by 5 bases and J by 4 bases, with 6 bases left in between. CDR1 and CDR2 (germline): MDHEN, SYDVKM. The CDR3 loop reads CASSILYEQYF. The CDR3 coding sequence is TGTGCCAGCAGTATCCTTTACGAGCAGTACTTC.

This clonotype was seen more than once but under ten times. The rearrangement joins TRBV12-3 or TRBV12-4 to TRBJ1-5; 7 positions agree with TRBD1. This CDR3 has 15 residues. V was clipped by 2 bases and J by 3 bases; unmatched bases: 4. The DNA for the CDR3 is TGTGCCAGCAGTTTACAGGGACAGTACAATCAGCCCCAGCATTTT. Residues: CASSLQGQYNQPQHF.

This clonotype was counted a few times. The rearrangement links TRBV4-1 to TRBJ1-5, with D uncertain. Germline CDR1 and CDR2: MGHRA and YSYEKL. Trimming took 5 bases from V and 9 from J, leaving 14 bases between them. The CDR3 is 13 amino acids. CDR3 loop: CASSGSVLGPQHF. The DNA for the CDR3 is TGCGCCAGCAGCGGGTCCGTCCTTGGGCCCCAGCATTTT.

This clonotype was observed a few times. The chain recombines TRBV14 with TRBJ2-2; D unresolved. The V end lost 4 bases, the J end lost 6 bases, and 18 bases lay between the germline ends. CDR1 is SGHDN, CDR2 FVKESK, per germline. This CDR3 comprises 16 residues. This chain's CDR3 is CASSPPGLRLSGELFF. Written as DNA, the CDR3 is TGTGCCAGCAGCCCCCCCGGCCTAAGGCTGTCCGGGGAGCTGTTTTTT.

The J gene is TRBJ2-2, the V gene TRBV20-1; D ambiguous. The CDR3 has 12 residues. The germline V gene encodes CDR1 DFQATT and CDR2 SNEGSKA (reference sequence). The V end lost 3 bases, the J end lost 3 bases, and 5 bases lay between the germline ends. The CDR3 DNA reads as TGCAGTGCTAGCAAGGACACCGGGGAGCTGTTTTTT. It encodes CSASKDTGELFF.

This clonotype was counted many times. This chain links TRBV7-2 with TRBJ2-5; tentative D call: TRBD1 (6 bases). The V and J ends lost 1 base and 7 bases respectively, with 13 bases between them. The CDR3 consists of 14 residues. In germline, CDR1 is SGHTA, CDR2 FQGNSA. The CDR3 protein is CASSLGTASRTQYF. CDR3 bases: TGTGCCAGCAGCTTAGGGACAGCCAGTCGGACCCAGTACTTC.

This clonotype showed up just a few times. The V and J genes are TRBV30 and TRBJ1-2; D remains unclear. V was pared by 1 base and J by 4 bases, with 10 bases between. Germline V gene sequence: CDR1 GTSNPN, CDR2 SVGIG (reference sequence). The CDR3 loop spans 13 amino acids. The CDR3 nucleotides read TGTGCCTGGAGTGCGTCAGGTTTCTATGGCTACACCTTC. It translates to CAWSASGFYGYTF.

On this clonotype itself: The conserved closing phenylalanine or tryptophan is absent in this CDR3, likely reflecting a read error. Because the CDR3's place on the DNA is in doubt, the DNA is left out and the CDR3 is given as listed by TCRdb. J is TRBJ2-1 and V is TRBV10-3; the table's D call, TRBD1, was not checked against the DNA. The CDR3 region is 13 residues in length, termini included. CDR1 ENHRY and CDR2 SYGVKD come from the germline V gene. CDR3 residues: CAISESRERGVNV.

As regards this clonotype: A much larger clone is a single base away; this may be a read error. Here the CDR3 reads CASSHSAVELSYTF. CDR3 nucleotide sequence: TGTGCCAGCAGTCACTCAGCCGTCGAGTTGAGCTACACCTTC. The chain employs TRBV10-3 and TRBJ1-2; D is uncertain. CDR1 and CDR2 from the germline V gene are ENHRY and SYGVKD. The CDR3 consists of 14 residues.

The chain employs TRBV11-1 and TRBJ1-2; TRBD1 is a possible D gene (5 bases). This CDR3 contains 15 residues. Germline CDR1 SGHAT, CDR2 FQDESV (reference sequence). Trimming left V 0 bases short and J 7 bases short, with 15 bases between. In nucleotides, the CDR3 is TGTGCCAGCAGCTTAGCCCGACAGAGAGCGGGTGGCTACACCTTC. The encoded protein is CASSLARQRAGGYTF.

CDR3: CASSLGTSGGLSEQFF. Here the CDR3 DNA reads TGTGCCAGCAGCTTAGGGACTAGCGGGGGGCTGAGTGAGCAGTTCTTC. The chain is built from TRBV13 and TRBJ2-1; 13 nucleotides agree with TRBD2. The CDR3 spans 16 residues. Germline assignment: CDR1 PRHDT and CDR2 FYEKMQ (reference sequence). Trimming cost V 0 bases and J 9 bases; bases outside gene matches: 5.

The rearrangement uses TRBV5-5 and TRBJ1-6; no definite D call. This CDR3 contains 15 residues. The V end was cut by 0 bases, the J end by 6 bases, with 10 bases between. Germline V gene sequence: CDR1 SGHKS, CDR2 YYEKEE (reference sequence). The CDR3 DNA is TGTGCCAGCAGCTTGGGTACGGACGGTAATTCACCCCTCCACTTT. This encodes CASSLGTDGNSPLHF.

A single count supports this clonotype. The chain links TRBV29-1 to TRBJ1-3; 12 bases line up with TRBD1. The CDR3 spans 16 residues. Looked up from germline, CDR1 is SQVTM and CDR2 is ANQGSEA. Losses at the gene ends were 1 base for V and 2 bases for J; bases not matched to a gene: 3. The CDR3 here is CSVEVGQGAAGNTIYF. The CDR3 nucleotides are TGCAGCGTTGAAGTGGGACAGGGGGCCGCTGGAAACACCATATATTTT.

The chain carries TRBV7-9 and TRBJ2-7; D may be TRBD1 or TRBD2 (5 bases each). The CDR3 has 12 residues. V lost 5 bases to trimming and J lost 5 bases, with 10 bases between them. The germline CDR1 and CDR2 sequences are SEHNR and FQNEAQ (reference sequence). The CDR3 sequence is CASSLGVHEQYF. In DNA form, the CDR3 reads TGTGCCAGCAGCCTGGGGGTCCACGAGCAGTACTTC.

The chain recombines TRBV24-1 with TRBJ2-2; 9 bases are a match to TRBD2. The CDR3 is 16 residues long. CDR1 KGHDR and CDR2 SFDVKD come from the germline V gene. With V trimmed by 3 bases and J by 4 bases, 5 bases remained unmatched. The CDR3 sequence: CATSDISGGRTGELFF. CDR3 in DNA: TGTGCCACCAGTGATATCAGCGGGGGGCGCACCGGGGAGCTGTTTTTT.

The gene calls are TRBV30 and TRBJ2-1, with 7 bases that match TRBD2. This CDR3 contains 15 residues. Germline CDR1 reads GTSNPN; CDR2 reads SVGIG (reference sequence). After removal of 2 bases from V and 2 bases from J, the junction contained 6 bases not matched to a gene. Here the CDR3 reads CAWSSAGVTYNEQFF. For the CDR3, the DNA is TGTGCCTGGAGTTCCGCGGGAGTCACCTACAATGAGCAGTTCTTC.

A few counts support this clonotype. A read error may be the cause here, since a much bigger clone is one base away. The rearrangement joins TRBV2 to TRBJ1-1; D gene unclear. The V end was cut by 10 bases, the J end by 3 bases, with 15 bases between. The CDR3 has 13 amino acids. Germline V CDR1 and CDR2: SNHLY, FYNNEI. The CDR3 sequence is CATKRDVYTEAFF. CDR3 sequence (DNA): TGTGCCACCAAAAGGGATGTTTACACTGAAGCTTTCTTT.

This clonotype was picked up many times. The chain joins TRBV20-1 to TRBJ2-7, with D possibly being TRBD1 (5 bases). The germline V gene has CDR1 DFQATT and CDR2 SNEGSKA (reference sequence). This CDR3 region has 12 residues. V lost 6 bases to trimming and J lost 2 bases, with 11 bases between them. The CDR3 DNA follows: TGCAGTGCCGCGACAGAAACCTACGAGCAGTACTTC. Its translation: CSAATETYEQYF.

The sample holds a few counts of this clonotype. The V call is TRBV9, the J call TRBJ1-3; D is unresolved. Trimming removed 0 bases from V and 8 bases from J, with 12 bases in between. The CDR3 spans 14 residues. The germline gives CDR1 SGDLS, CDR2 YYNGEE. The CDR3 nucleotides read TGTGCCAGCAGCGTAGCGGTCGCAGATGACACCATATATTTT. Its translation is CASSVAVADDTIYF.

The chain employs TRBV2 and TRBJ2-3, with 7 bases matching TRBD1. Germline V gives CDR1 SNHLY, CDR2 FYNNEI. V dropped 6 bases and J dropped 3; count of bases not matched to a gene: 6. The CDR3 loop spans 14 amino acids. The CDR3 coding sequence is TGTGCCAGCAGCCTACAGGGGCTTACAGATACGCAGTATTTT. This translates into CASSLQGLTDTQYF.

This clonotype was detected a few times. V and J are TRBV7-8 and TRBJ1-1; tentative D call: TRBD1 (5 bases). The CDR3 length is 10 residues. V dropped 5 bases and J dropped 11 bases, with 9 bases sitting between them. From germline, CDR1 is SGHVS and CDR2 FQNEAQ. CDR3 in amino acids: CASSPEGAFF. CDR3 DNA: TGTGCCAGCAGCCCTGAGGGGGCTTTCTTT.

This chain connects TRBV20-1 to TRBJ2-7; maybe TRBD1 (6 bases). Gene TRBJ2-1 matches the end of the DNA better, so the J call may be wrong. Per the germline V gene, CDR1 is DFQATT and CDR2 is SNEGSKA (reference sequence). This CDR3 has 13 amino acids. The CDR3 nucleotides are TGCAGTGTTCCCAGGGGACCCTACAATGAGCAGTTCTTC. It encodes CSVPRGPYNEQFF.

This clonotype was detected only a few times. V gene TRBV20-1 combines with J gene TRBJ2-1; TRBD2 agrees at 12 bases. The germline CDR1 and CDR2 sequences are DFQATT and SNEGSKA (reference sequence). The CDR3 has 16 residues. V dropped 1 base and J dropped 3; count of bases not matched to a gene: 4. This chain's CDR3 is CSARVPTSGSYNEQFF. The CDR3 nucleotides read TGCAGTGCTAGAGTCCCGACTAGCGGGAGCTACAATGAGCAGTTCTTC.

This clonotype has just one count. Given a much more abundant clone one base away, this may be a read error. It is likely a read error, because the conserved phenylalanine at the end of the CDR3 is missing. The chain is built from TRBV6-1 and TRBJ1-6; TRBD1 matches at 7 bases. Germline loops: CDR1 MNHNS, CDR2 SASEGT. With V trimmed by 6 bases and J by 5 bases, 1 base remained unmatched. CDR3 length equals 13 residues. Here the CDR3 DNA reads TGTGCCAGCAGAGGGACAGATAATTCACCCCTCCACTCT. Its protein is CASRGTDNSPLHS.

In its sample, this clonotype was seen a few times. A read error is possible here, since a much larger clone lies one base away. The J gene is TRBJ1-2, the V gene TRBV20-1; 7 positions agree with TRBD1. Germline CDR1 is DFQATT and CDR2 is SNEGSKA (reference sequence). V gave up 6 bases and J gave up 3 bases; unmatched junction bases: 10. The CDR3 is 14 residues long. CDR3 sequence: CSAGNLDRDYGYTF. The CDR3 DNA reads TGCAGTGCGGGCAACCTAGACAGGGACTATGGCTACACCTTC.

Comment on this clonotype: A single base separates this from a much larger clone, so it may be a read error. The conserved final phenylalanine or tryptophan is absent from the CDR3, which likely points to a read error. The chain uses TRBV7-9 and TRBJ1-6; no definite D call. V was cut by 8 bases and J by 7 bases, with 18 bases left in between. This CDR3 spans 15 amino acids. Looked up from germline, CDR1 is SEHNR and CDR2 is FQNEAQ (reference sequence). As DNA, the CDR3 is TGTGCCAGCGCTCCCGACGGGTGGGTGAATTCACCCCTCCACTCT. Its protein product is CASAPDGWVNSPLHS.

This clonotype was recorded many times. The CDR3 is CASSVSRVRQPQHF. The DNA for the CDR3 is TGTGCCAGCAGTGTTTCGAGGGTCCGTCAGCCCCAGCATTTT. V is TRBV2 and J is TRBJ1-5, with D unclear. The CDR3 is made up of 14 amino acids. Trimming shortened V by 4 bases and J by 6 bases, and 13 bases separated the two germline ends. Germline CDR1 and CDR2: SNHLY and FYNNEI. Using reference TRBV2 and TRBJ1-5 for the parts outside the CDR3, the full variable domain is EPEVTQTPSHQVTQMGQEVILRCVPISNHLYFYWYRQILGQKVEFLVSFYNNEISEKSEIFDDQFSVERPDGSNFTLKIRSTKLEDSAMYFCASSVSRVRQPQHFGDGTRLSIL.

The V call is TRBV2, the J call TRBJ2-2; the match to TRBD1 covers 9 bases. Germline V lookup: CDR1 SNHLY, CDR2 FYNNEI. The CDR3 consists of 17 residues. V shed 6 bases and J 0 bases; nucleotides not matched to a gene: 8. The CDR3 DNA reads TGTGCCAGCAGCGGACCCAGACAGGGGGCGAACACCGGGGAGCTGTTTTTT. The encoded protein is CASSGPRQGANTGELFF. Supplemented by reference TRBV2 and TRBJ2-2, the full variable domain reads EPEVTQTPSHQVTQMGQEVILRCVPISNHLYFYWYRQILGQKVEFLVSFYNNEISEKSEIFDDQFSVERPDGSNFTLKIRSTKLEDSAMYFCASSGPRQGANTGELFFGEGSRLTVL.

Many counts were recorded for this clonotype. The chain employs TRBV11-1 and TRBJ1-3, with 7 bases lining up with TRBD1. CDR1 and CDR2 from the germline V gene are SGHAT and FQDESV (reference sequence). Losses at the gene ends were 1 base for V and 2 bases for J; bases not matched to a gene: 5. This CDR3 spans 16 amino acids. The CDR3, as DNA: TGTGCCAGCAGCTTAGGGGACGACAGGGCTGGAAACACCATATATTTT. It encodes CASSLGDDRAGNTIYF. The entire variable domain, with the rest obtained from reference TRBV11-1 and TRBJ1-3, is as follows: EAEVAQSPRYKITEKSQAVAFWCDPISGHATLYWYRQILGQGPELLVQFQDESVVDDSQLPKDRFSAERLKGVDSTLKIQPAELGDSAMYLCASSLGDDRAGNTIYFGEGSWLTVV.

Worth noting for this clonotype: This could be a read error, since a much larger clone is one nucleotide away. The chain links TRBV11-2 to TRBJ2-7; D is ambiguous. This CDR3 contains 14 residues. CDR1 is SGHAT, CDR2 FQNNGV, per germline. Trimming shortened V by 3 bases and J by 7 bases, and 16 bases separated the two germline ends. CDR3: CASSFGRALREQYF. The CDR3 DNA is TGTGCCAGCAGCTTCGGACGGGCACTAAGGGAGCAGTACTTC.

This clonotype was detected only a few times. The J gene is TRBJ1-2, the V gene TRBV5-6; TRBD1 aligns across 11 bases. Germline V gene lookup returns CDR1 SGHDT and CDR2 YYEEEE. The CDR3 runs 15 residues. Unmatched junction bases numbered 7, after V lost 5 bases and J lost 4 bases. The CDR3 reads CASSFPGTGGYGYTF. CDR3 nucleotide sequence: TGTGCCAGCAGTTTCCCCGGGACAGGGGGCTATGGCTACACCTTC.

This clonotype was counted a few times. The V and J genes are TRBV7-6 and TRBJ1-1; D may be TRBD1 (5 bases). Germline V gives CDR1 SGHVS, CDR2 FNYEAQ. With 3 bases removed from V and 10 bases from J, the gap between germline ends came to 12 bases. The CDR3 runs to 12 residues. Written as DNA, the CDR3 is TGTGCCAGCAGCTTGGATTTGGGGGTAGCTTTCTTT. This translates into CASSLDLGVAFF.